The T cell receptor (beta chain) under discussion was sequenced for a study of blood T cell repertoires in COVID-19. The CDR3 extends over 13 amino acids. Seattle enrolled patients during active infection and tracked them longitudinally. Authors' analysis steps: Reference gene primer amplification in the assay estimated nucleated cell counts. Data came from immunoSEQ multiplex PCR; TCRdb stores just in-frame clones and leaves some out. V and J calls and clone size follow that table, whereas D and trimming were derived from the DNA. The repertoire holds tens of thousands of clones, with about nine tenths as singletons.

The source material was peripheral blood. The clonotype comes from a man in his fifties or sixties with COVID-19, enrolled during active disease. The V call is TRBV21-1, the J call TRBJ1-1; the table's TRBD1 call for D was not verified on the DNA. TRBV21-1 is a known pseudogene. The CDR3 region has the DNA TGTGCCAGCAACAGGGGGCGCCACACTGAAGCTTTCTTT. This encodes CASNRGRHTEAFF.